This record looks at one T cell receptor beta chain sequence and its context. Antigen: not known. The sample comes from a study of long-term antiretroviral therapy in people with HIV. The CDR3 is made up of 14 amino acids. Trimming at V came to 3 bases and at J to 3 bases, leaving 4 bases not matched to a gene. Germline CDR1 and CDR2: SGHRS and YFSETQ. Findings of the study overall: Researchers lacked any data on ART adherence, viral resistance or therapy changes. Post-ART samples showed increased diversity that remained below transplant donor control levels. HIV repertoires spanned tighter CDR3 length ranges than controls did.

At the survey level, the v3.0 immunoSEQ assay was run. TCRdb keeps only in-frame clones here, not all; method: immunoSEQ multiplex PCR. The sample consists of about 30,000 clones, over 90% of them appearing once. This TCR was sampled from a man aged 25 to 45 with HIV. The rearrangement links TRBV5-1 to TRBJ2-7; TRBD1 matches at 9 bases. The sample in question was unsorted PBMCs, obtained 6 to 6.5 years after starting antiretroviral therapy. The CDR3 DNA follows: TGCGCCAGCAGCTCTTCGACAGGGGGCTACGAGCAGTACTTC. This sequence encodes CASSSSTGGYEQYF.